The 17 T cell receptor beta chains reported below all come from one sample, sequenced in a study of blood T cell repertoires in COVID-19. Generated by immunoSEQ multiplex PCR, the TCRdb table keeps only in-frame clones and is missing some. Of hundreds of thousands of clones listed, roughly 80% are singletons. The specimen sequenced was PBMCs or T cells enriched from blood (not recorded which). These receptors all come from a man aged 35 to 55 who had been exposed to COVID-19.

The chain employs TRBV7-3 and TRBJ2-1; possibly TRBD1 for D (5 bases). V gave up 0 bases and J gave up 1 base, with 7 bases separating them. The CDR3 extends over 15 amino acids. CDR1 and CDR2 from the germline V gene are SGHTA and FQGTGA. Here the CDR3 reads CASSLTGESYNEQFF. The CDR3, as DNA: TGTGCCAGCAGCTTAACAGGGGAATCCTACAATGAGCAGTTCTTC.

The gene calls are TRBV7-3 and TRBJ2-1, with D possibly TRBD1 on 5 matching bases. There are 16 residues in the CDR3. Germline V gene lookup returns CDR1 SGHTA and CDR2 FQGTGA. The ends were cut back, 5 bases at V and 6 bases at J, with 20 bases in the middle. The CDR3 protein is CASSPQGATSRNEQFF. The CDR3, as DNA: TGTGCCAGCAGCCCCCAAGGGGCCACCTCCCGCAATGAGCAGTTCTTC.

The chain uses TRBV12-5 and TRBJ2-1; 11 bases align to TRBD2. CDR3 size: 18 residues. Germline V gene sequence: CDR1 LGHNT, CDR2 FRNRAP. With 2 bases clipped from V and 8 bases from J, the junction kept 14 bases outside the gene matches. CDR3 DNA sequence: TGTGCTAGTGGTTTGCTAAACTTAGCGGGAGGGCCGGTGGATGAGCAGTTCTTC. Encoded protein: CASGLLNLAGGPVDEQFF.

This clone has just one count. This rearrangement joins TRBV7-9 to TRBJ1-1; D not certain. CDR1 SEHNR and CDR2 FQNEAQ come from the germline V gene (reference sequence). V was pared by 2 bases and J by 2 bases, with 6 bases between. This CDR3 is 13 amino acids long. CDR3 sequence (DNA): TGTGCCAGCAGCTTAAACAGCAACACTGAAGCTTTCTTT. Its translation is CASSLNSNTEAFF.

V usage is TRBV7-2 and J usage is TRBJ1-3; no firm D call. Germline lookup yields CDR1 SGHTA and CDR2 FQGNSA. CDR3 size: 13 residues. V was pared by 2 bases and J by 3 bases, with 5 bases between. The CDR3 region is CASSLIVGNTIYF. The CDR3 bases are TGTGCCAGCAGCTTAATCGTTGGAAACACCATATATTTT.

The CDR3 DNA reads as TGTGCCAGCAGCATTCCGACAGGGGGCTGGGATACGCAGTATTTT. Its protein product is CASSIPTGGWDTQYF. V is TRBV9 and J is TRBJ2-3, with 10 bases identical to TRBD1. The CDR3 spans 15 residues. The V gene's germline CDR1 is SGDLS and CDR2 YYNGEE. Germline trimming cut 4 bases from V and 6 bases from J; bases unmatched to any gene: 8.

The chain combines TRBV5-1 with TRBJ2-7; 7 bases align to TRBD1. Germline V gene sequence: CDR1 SGHRS, CDR2 YFSETQ. The CDR3 contains 15 residues. V trimming: 4 bases; J trimming: 5 bases; junction bases outside the gene matches: 12. For the CDR3, the DNA is TGCGCCAGCAGCCCCCCCACAGGGGTGGGGAACGAGCAGTACTTC. Translation gives CASSPPTGVGNEQYF.

A word on this clone: This likely traces to a read error, being one base from a far larger clone. This rearrangement joins TRBV5-4 to TRBJ1-1, with D maybe TRBD1 (6 bases). With 4 bases removed from V and 1 base from J, the gap between germline ends came to 8 bases. The CDR3 is 13 residues long. Germline CDR1 is SGHNT and CDR2 is YYREEE (reference sequence). The chain's CDR3 is CASSVDRNTEAFF. In DNA form, the CDR3 reads TGTGCCAGCAGCGTGGACAGGAACACTGAAGCTTTCTTT.

The gene calls are TRBV12-5 and TRBJ1-1, with a possible D match to TRBD1 (5 bases). Per the germline V gene, CDR1 is LGHNT and CDR2 is FRNRAP. The CDR3 contains 16 residues. With 0 bases removed from V and 1 base from J, the gap between germline ends came to 12 bases. DNA for the CDR3: TGTGCTAGTGGTTTGGTTCCGCAGGGCCCGAACACTGAAGCTTTCTTT. The encoded protein is CASGLVPQGPNTEAFF.

Only a few counts were recorded for this clone. The J gene is TRBJ1-2, the V gene TRBV7-3; 7 bases match TRBD1. The V gene end was trimmed by 6 bases and the J gene end by 4 bases; junction bases not matched to a gene: 5. Germline V gives CDR1 SGHTA, CDR2 FQGTGA. The CDR3 loop spans 13 amino acids. The CDR3 bases are TGTGCCAGCAGTCATGGGACAGCCTATGGCTACACCTTC. Its translation: CASSHGTAYGYTF.

The V gene is TRBV4-2, the J gene TRBJ2-7, with D unclear. V was trimmed by 8 bases and J by 0 bases, leaving 11 bases between them. Looked up from germline, CDR1 is LGHNA and CDR2 is YNFKEQ. The CDR3 length is 13 residues. As DNA, the CDR3 is TGTGCCAGCGCTGACTTAAGCTCCTACGAGCAGTACTTC. This sequence encodes CASADLSSYEQYF.

This clone was seen once. J is TRBJ2-7 and V is TRBV18; TRBD1 matches 7 bases. The CDR3 is 14 residues long. The trim removed 3 bases at V and 4 bases at J, leaving 6 bases unmatched. Looked up from germline, CDR1 is KGHSH and CDR2 is LQKENI. The CDR3 sequence: CASSPDRVAYEQYF. The CDR3 DNA is TGTGCCAGCTCACCCGACAGGGTCGCGTACGAGCAGTACTTC.

This clone was seen a few times. The genes are TRBV6-4 and TRBJ1-5; D remains ambiguous. This CDR3 contains 14 residues. V shed 4 bases and J shed 0 bases, with 7 bases lying between them. CDR1 and CDR2 (germline): MRHNA, SNTAGT. The CDR3: CASSVEISNQPQHF. CDR3 in DNA: TGTGCCAGCAGTGTTGAGATTAGCAATCAGCCCCAGCATTTT.

V gene TRBV7-9 combines with J gene TRBJ2-1; TRBD2 is a possible D gene (5 bases). The CDR3 runs to 15 residues. With 7 bases removed from V and 5 bases from J, the gap between germline ends came to 18 bases. CDR1 and CDR2 (germline): SEHNR, FQNEAQ (reference sequence). The CDR3 sequence: CASTRKTKLHNEQFF. The CDR3 DNA follows: TGTGCCAGCACGAGGAAGACTAAACTACACAATGAGCAGTTCTTC.

V gene TRBV7-9 combines with J gene TRBJ2-7, with 8 nucleotides matching TRBD1. Looked up from germline, CDR1 is SEHNR and CDR2 is FQNEAQ (reference sequence). This CDR3 contains 14 residues. J was trimmed by 6 bases and V by 1 base; bases with no gene match: 5. The CDR3 reads CASSLEAGTGEQYF. CDR3 DNA: TGTGCCAGCAGCTTAGAGGCAGGGACAGGCGAGCAGTACTTC.

This clone was seen a handful of times. The J gene is TRBJ1-4, the V gene TRBV24-1, with TRBD1 matching 7 bases. The CDR3 runs to 13 residues. The junction had 3 bases not matched to a gene; V was cut back by 9 bases and J by 3 bases. CDR1 is KGHDR, CDR2 SFDVKD, per germline. The CDR3 DNA sequence: TGTGCCACCCCGGGACAGTCTAATGAAAAACTGTTTTTT. Its protein is CATPGQSNEKLFF.

This sequence joins TRBV3-1 (or the pseudogene TRBV3-2) and TRBJ2-7; 11 nucleotides agree with TRBD2. This CDR3 has 15 residues. Germline assignment: CDR1 LGHDT and CDR2 YNNKEL (reference sequence). V shed 6 bases, J shed 1 base, and the junction held 5 bases outside the gene matches. DNA of the CDR3: TGTGCCAGCAGTCTAGCGGGAGGCCCTTCCTACGAGCAGTACTTC. Encoded protein: CASSLAGGPSYEQYF.